This record covers a single T cell receptor beta chain. Its antigen is as yet unknown. The record originates from a study of OX40 agonist ivuxolimab in advanced cancers. On the study more broadly: Intravenous ivuxolimab was administered to patients every 2 weeks at 0.01 to 10 mg/kg. Partial responses were recorded for three patients, including one with hepatocellular carcinoma and two with cutaneous melanoma.

V lost 5 bases, J lost 4 bases, and 9 bases lay in between. Germline V gene sequence: CDR1 LNHNV, CDR2 YYDKDF (reference sequence). The CDR3 extends over 13 amino acids. Whole-study results and caveats: A proportion of nonresponders additionally exhibited low normalized T-cell clonal expansion. CD8+ T cells were the subset that, on average, had more expanded clones than CD4+.

Clones were read by immunoSEQ multiplex PCR, and TCRdb kept only the in-frame ones, dropping some. The sample consists of 85,000 to 100,000 clones, approximately 85% of them appearing once. This sequence joins TRBV15 and TRBJ1-3, with D hard to call. The TCR originated in an adult with an advanced solid tumor such as melanoma, head and neck, liver or kidney cancer. Sequenced material: CD4+ or CD8+ T cells sorted from blood, taken in a trial of the OX40 agonist ivuxolimab. CDR3 region: CATSSLLGNTIYF. The CDR3 bases are TGTGCCACCAGCTCCCTGTTGGGAAACACCATATATTTT.